This T cell receptor (beta chain) was sequenced for a study of blood T cells in healthy people across ages. Study-level results: A strong correlation between TCR beta diversity and naive T cell percentage was seen.

With 1 base removed from V and 4 bases from J, the gap between germline ends came to 8 bases. The germline V gene encodes CDR1 LGHNA and CDR2 YSLEER. This CDR3 region has 14 residues. This clonotype was detected only a few times. Its antigen is not identified. A second PCR of 7 to 11 cycles used a sample-barcoded 5' primer and a J-beta primer mix. TCRdb called the 5' RACE reads again in MiXCR, with one record for every CDR3 protein. The repertoire holds about 930,000 distinct CDR3 sequences, almost 30% seen once, with roughly 10% in the top ten. Every donor contributed around 10 milliliters of peripheral blood by blood draw. These records were also assigned to another study, of T cells of mothers and their children. From that paper: TCR recombination output is shaped by thymic selection similarly in related and unrelated pairs.

Material for sequencing was blood. The origin of this receptor is a woman aged 40 to 55 in good health. V and J are TRBV4-3 and TRBJ2-1; a weak D match, TRBD1 (6 bases). The CDR3 DNA reads TGCGCCAGCAGCCAAGCGGACAGTTACAATGAGCAGTTCTTC. Translating it yields CASSQADSYNEQFF.